The source of this T cell receptor (beta chain) is a study of monozygotic twins with inflammatory bowel disease. With eight separate reactions per sample, the authors made cDNA. TCRdb re-called the 5' RACE reads and catalogs CDR3 proteins one per entry, DNA excluded. This listing includes about 420,000 distinct CDR3 sequences. The germline V gene encodes CDR1 SGHTA and CDR2 FQGNSA. The CDR3 has 14 residues. The receptor was derived from a human donor with ulcerative colitis or Crohn's disease, or a healthy co-twin of an affected twin (not recorded which). The rearrangement uses TRBV7-2 and TRBJ2-3; TCRdb outputs TRBD2, but without DNA this stays unchecked. Material: blood. The CDR3 loop reads CASSLNLPTDTQYF.